The rows below give T cell receptor beta chains drawn from one sample of a study of blood T cell repertoires in COVID-19. Profiled with immunoSEQ multiplex PCR; TCRdb holds only in-frame clones, not every one. Of approximately 86,000 clones listed, 80% are singletons. The sample was peripheral blood. These receptor sequences come from a woman aged 70-85 years with acute or convalescent COVID-19. Each CDR3 is given with its conserved first and last residue. The D gene is left open where the match is weak. Part of the rows lack a size; the others show once, few, many or a class for expanded clones.

CDR3 protein | CDR3 DNA | J gene | clone size | D gene | V gene
CASSLRQGLYTGELFF | TGTGCCAGCAGCTTAAGACAGGGGTTATACACCGGGGAGCTGTTTTTT | TRBJ2-2 | few | TRBD1 | TRBV7-3
CASSFPVPPYEQYF | TGTGCCAGCAGCTTCCCCGTTCCTCCCTACGAGCAGTACTTC | TRBJ2-7 | - | - | TRBV11-2
CASSVVGGYQETQYF | TGTGCCAGCAGCGTAGTCGGCGGATATCAAGAGACCCAGTACTTC | TRBJ2-5 | few | - | TRBV9
CSAAGQEDAFF | TGCAGTGCAGCCGGACAGGAGGATGCTTTCTTT | TRBJ1-1 | - | TRBD1 | TRBV20-1
CASSPPGTSSNSELFF | TGTGCCAGCAGCCCGCCCGGGACTAGCAGCAACAGTGAGCTGTTTTTT | TRBJ2-2 | - | TRBD2 | TRBV7-2
CASSLDAAGNSPLHF | TGTGCCAGCAGCTTGGATGCGGCAGGGAATTCACCCCTCCACTTT | TRBJ1-6 | - | - | TRBV5-4
CASSIPAGASYNEQFF | TGTGCCAGTAGTATACCCGCGGGAGCTTCCTACAATGAGCAGTTCTTC | TRBJ2-1 | - | TRBD2 | TRBV19
CASSLVGQGAVGEKLFF | TGTGCCAGCAGCTTGGTCGGACAGGGGGCTGTTGGTGAAAAACTGTTTTTT | TRBJ1-4 | - | TRBD1 | TRBV5-6
CASSLTGENTEAFF | TGTGCCAGCAGCCTAACTGGAGAGAACACTGAAGCTTTCTTT | TRBJ1-1 | - | - | TRBV28
CASSPYNNEQFF | TGTGCCAGCAGCCCTTATAACAATGAGCAGTTCTTC | TRBJ2-1 | - | - | TRBV16
CASSWSTDDTQYF | TGTGCCAGCAGTTGGTCAACAGATGATACGCAGTATTTT | TRBJ2-3 | many | - | TRBV2
CASGLLATGELFF | TGTGCTAGTGGTTTACTTGCCACCGGGGAGCTGTTTTTT | TRBJ2-2 | - | - | TRBV12-5
CASSQGTGTNEKLFF | TGCGCCAGCAGCCAAGGGACAGGGACTAATGAAAAACTGTTTTTT | TRBJ1-4 | - | TRBD1 | TRBV4-3
CASLRTFNYEQYF | TGTGCCTCGTTGAGGACTTTTAACTACGAGCAGTACTTC | TRBJ2-7 | once | - | TRBV2
CASSLAGLAGVDTQYF | TGTGCCAGCAGCTTAGCGGGACTAGCGGGAGTAGATACGCAGTATTTT | TRBJ2-3 | - | TRBD2 | TRBV7-6
CASSHSGERSYEQYF | TGCGCCAGCAGCCACTCCGGGGAACGCTCCTACGAGCAGTACTTC | TRBJ2-7 | - | - | TRBV5-1
CASTKTSAGVNEQFF | TGTGCCAGCACCAAAACCTCGGCGGGAGTTAATGAGCAGTTCTTC | TRBJ2-1 | - | TRBD2 | TRBV9
CAWSREREAQPQHF | TGTGCCTGGAGTCGAGAGAGAGAGGCTCAGCCCCAGCATTTT | TRBJ1-5 | - | - | TRBV30
CASSLGTGGYSPLHF | TGTGCCAGCAGCCTCGGGACAGGGGGCTATTCACCCCTCCACTTT | TRBJ1-6 | - | TRBD1 | TRBV14
CASSKGGASSYNEQFF | TGCGCCAGCAGCAAGGGCGGGGCGAGCTCCTACAATGAGCAGTTCTTC | TRBJ2-1 | few | - | TRBV5-1
CSDPEGGQRAERYEQYF | TGCAGCGACCCTGAGGGGGGACAGAGGGCGGAGCGCTACGAGCAGTACTTC | TRBJ2-7 | once | - | TRBV29-1
CASSQDSTPQETQYF | TGTGCCAGCAGTCAGGACAGCACACCCCAAGAGACCCAGTACTTC | TRBJ2-5 | - | - | TRBV2